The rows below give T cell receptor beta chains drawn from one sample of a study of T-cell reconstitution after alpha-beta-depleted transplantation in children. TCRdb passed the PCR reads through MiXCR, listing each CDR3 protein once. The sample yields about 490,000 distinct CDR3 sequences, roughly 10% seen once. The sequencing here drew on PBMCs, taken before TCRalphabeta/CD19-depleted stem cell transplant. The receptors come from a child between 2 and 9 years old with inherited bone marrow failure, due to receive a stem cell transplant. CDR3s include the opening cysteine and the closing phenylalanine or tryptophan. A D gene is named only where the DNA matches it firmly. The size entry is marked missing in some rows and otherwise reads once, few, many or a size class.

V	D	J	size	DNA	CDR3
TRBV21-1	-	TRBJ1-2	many	TGTGCCAGCAGCGCTCGGGACATCCCTAGGGGCTACACCTTC	CASSARDIPRGYTF
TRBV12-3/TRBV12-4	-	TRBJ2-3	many	TGTGCCAGCAGGTCCGGGGCGGGCATCCCCGATACGCAGTATTTT	CASRSGAGIPDTQYF
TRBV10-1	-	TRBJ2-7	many	TGCGCCAGCAGTGAGTCGTTATCCTACGAGCAGTACTTC	CASSESLSYEQYF
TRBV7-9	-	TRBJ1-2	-	TGTGCCAGCAGCATACGTGGGTGGTACTATGGCTACACCTTC	CASSIRGWYYGYTF
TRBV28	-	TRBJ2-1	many	TGTGCCAGCAGTTTTAATGTTGAATACAATGAGCAGTTCTTC	CASSFNVEYNEQFF
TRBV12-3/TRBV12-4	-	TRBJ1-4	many	TGTGCCAGCAGTTTCCGCGGGGAGGGTTGGGGTGAAAAACTGTTTTTT	CASSFRGEGWGEKLFF
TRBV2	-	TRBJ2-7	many	TGTGCCAGCAGTGGGGTCTTCTACGAGCAGTACTTC	CASSGVFYEQYF
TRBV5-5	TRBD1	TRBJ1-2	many	TGTGCCAGCAGCCCCTCGACAGGGGGCCGCGGAGATAACTATGGCTACACCTTC	CASSPSTGGRGDNYGYTF
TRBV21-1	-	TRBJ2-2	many	TGTGCCAGCAGCAAGACTAGCGGGATCGACACCGGGGAGCTGTTTTTT	CASSKTSGIDTGELFF
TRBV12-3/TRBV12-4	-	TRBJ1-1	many	TGTGCCAGCAGCCGGCAGGGGTTACTCGTGAACACTGAAGCTTTCTTT	CASSRQGLLVNTEAFF
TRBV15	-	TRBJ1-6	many	TGTGCCACCAGCACTCCGAGACCCGCCCCCCTCCACTTT	CATSTPRPAPLHF
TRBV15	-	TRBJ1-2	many	TGTGCCACCAGCAGAGATCGATATGGCTACACCTTC	CATSRDRYGYTF
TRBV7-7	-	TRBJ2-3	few	TGTGCTAGCAGCTTACTAGAAAGGGATACGCAGTATTTT	CASSLLERDTQYF
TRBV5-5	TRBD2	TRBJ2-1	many	TGTGCCAGCAGCTTTCCCAGCGGGAGTGGCGATGAGCAGTTCTTC	CASSFPSGSGDEQFF
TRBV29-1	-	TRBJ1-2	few	TGCAGCGTTGCAAGGGGGGACTATGGCTACACCTTC	CSVARGDYGYTF
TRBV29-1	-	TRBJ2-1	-	TGCAGCGTTGTCTCGGCGGGTTATGAGGAATTCTTC	CSVVSAGYEEFF
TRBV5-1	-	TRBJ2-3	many	TGCGCCAGCAGCTTCCTAACCGCAAGGACAGATACGCAGTATTTT	CASSFLTARTDTQYF
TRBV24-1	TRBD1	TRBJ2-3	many	TGTGCCACCAGTGACCCCGGGACAGGGGGCATAGATACGCAGTATTTT	CATSDPGTGGIDTQYF
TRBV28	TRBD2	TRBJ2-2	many	TGTGCCAGCAGTCCCGAGACTAGCGGGAGTGTATTAGTACTTTACACCGGGGAGCTGTTTTTT	CASSPETSGSVLVLYTGELFF
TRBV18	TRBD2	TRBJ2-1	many	TGTGCCAGCTCGAACGCCCCTAGCGGGGGCTACAATGAGCAGTTCTTC	CASSNAPSGGYNEQFF
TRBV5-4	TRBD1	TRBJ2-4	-	TGTGCCAGCAGCGGAAGGACAGGGGAAAACATTCAGTACTTC	CASSGRTGENIQYF
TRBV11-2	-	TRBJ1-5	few	TGTGCCAGCAGCTTAGTGTTTGGGGGAGGGGGCAATCAGCCCCAGCATTTT	CASSLVFGGGGNQPQHF
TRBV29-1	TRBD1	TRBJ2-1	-	TGCAGCGTTCCCGGGACAGGGGGTAGTGAGCAGTTCTTC	CSVPGTGGSEQFF
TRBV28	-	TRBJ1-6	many	TGTGCCAGCAGTTTATATCCAGGACTGAATTCACCCCTCCACTTT	CASSLYPGLNSPLHF
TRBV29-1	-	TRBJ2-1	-	TGCAGCGTCAAGGTTGGTGAGCAGTTCTTC	CSVKVGEQFF
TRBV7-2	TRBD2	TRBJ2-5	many	TGTGCCAGCAGCCCCATGGGGGGGTACCAAGAGACCCAGTACTTC	CASSPMGGYQETQYF
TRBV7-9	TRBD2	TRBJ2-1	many	TGTGCCAGCAGCCCCCGAGCGGGAGGGTACCATGAGCAGTTCTTC	CASSPRAGGYHEQFF
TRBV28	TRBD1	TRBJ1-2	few	TGTGCCAGCAGTTTTTCTCCGGGACAGGGCGAACCGACCTTCTATGGCTACACCTTC	CASSFSPGQGEPTFYGYTF
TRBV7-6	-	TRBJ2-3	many	TGTGCCAGCAGCTTAGTGGGACTCCTCACAGATACGCAGTATTTT	CASSLVGLLTDTQYF
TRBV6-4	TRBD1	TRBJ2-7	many	TGTGCCAGCAGCCGAGGAATCGACAGGGCATTAATCGTCACCTACGAGCAGTACTTC	CASSRGIDRALIVTYEQYF
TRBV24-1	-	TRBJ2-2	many	TGTGCCACCAGTGAGACTAGGACCGGGGAGCTGTTTTTT	CATSETRTGELFF
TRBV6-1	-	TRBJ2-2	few	TGTGCCAGCAGTGAAGCGCTTCGGAGGTCCGGCGGGGAGCTGTTTTTT	CASSEALRRSGGELFF
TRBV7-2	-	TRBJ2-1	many	TGTGCCAGAGTATACGATGAGCAGTTCTTC	CARVYDEQFF
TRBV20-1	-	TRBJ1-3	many	TGCAGTGCTAGAATCGGGCAGGGGGGAAACACCATATATTTT	CSARIGQGGNTIYF
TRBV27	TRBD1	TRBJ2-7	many	TGTGCCAGCAGCTTTGACAGGGCCTCCGAGCAGTACTTC	CASSFDRASEQYF
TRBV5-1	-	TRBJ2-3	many	TGCGCCAGCAGCTTGGTTGGGGACCCAACAGATACGCAGTATTTT	CASSLVGDPTDTQYF
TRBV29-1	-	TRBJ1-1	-	TGCAGCGTTGAGGAGGGGGAGGGGTGGAGGACTGAAGCTTTCTTT	CSVEEGEGWRTEAFF
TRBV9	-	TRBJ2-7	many	TGTGCCAGCAGCGACCGGACGGACTCCTACGAGCAGTACTTC	CASSDRTDSYEQYF
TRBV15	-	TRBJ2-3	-	TGTGCCACCAGCCTTGGGGGTTCGCTGGTTAGCACAGATACGCAGTATTTT	CATSLGGSLVSTDTQYF
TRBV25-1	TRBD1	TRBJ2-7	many	TGTGCCAGCAGTGAGGGGACAGGGGCCTACGAGCAGTACTTC	CASSEGTGAYEQYF